The sequence of this T cell receptor beta chain was determined in a study of cytomegalovirus exposure and HLA in healthy donors. Study-wide findings and caveats: What TCR beta sequences reportedly achieved was accurate prediction of HLA-A and HLA-B alleles in most subjects. Reports indicated that the classifier achieved high specificity and sensitivity in diagnosing cytomegalovirus status. Later, an analysis found that common viral pathogens appeared to be linked with several of the most significant clusters. Presence/absence analyses rested on an assumption that sequencing depth was roughly uniform across donors.

Trimming removed 5 bases from V and 2 bases from J, with 16 bases in between. CDR3 size: 15 residues. Germline CDR1 reads SGHTA; CDR2 reads FQGNSA. This clone has a handful of counts. Its cognate antigen is unknown. Primers included in the PCR were 60 Vbeta and 13 Jbeta primers. Assay: immunoSEQ multiplex PCR; the TCRdb copy retains only in-frame clones and omits some. This sample has 150,000 or so clones, with about four fifths found just once. The sample comprised PBMCs. V gene TRBV7-2 combines with J gene TRBJ2-7; TRBD1 might be the D (7 bases). This clonotype was obtained from a boy between 2 and 10 years old in good health and CMV-seronegative. CDR3 loop: CASSPRGGGTYEQYF. The CDR3 nucleotides read TGTGCCAGCAGCCCCAGAGGGGGCGGGACCTACGAGCAGTACTTC.